This TCR beta chain was observed in a study of cytomegalovirus exposure and HLA in healthy donors. V trimming: 1 base; J trimming: 4 bases; junction bases outside the gene matches: 2. CDR3 length: 14 residues. Germline V gene lookup returns CDR1 SQVTM and CDR2 ANQGSEA. The primer mix had 60 Vbeta and 13 Jbeta primers. Method: immunoSEQ multiplex PCR; TCRdb's copy keeps in-frame clones and lacks some. The sample shows under 200,000 clones, 75% of them seen only once. As regards this clone: Its antigen remains unknown.

Overall study findings and caveats: What TCR beta sequences reportedly achieved was accurate prediction of HLA-A and HLA-B alleles in most subjects. Upon later analysis, HLA-associated TCR beta chains proved more clonally expanded than other, equally common chains. The dataset shows that most TCR sequences were rare, while some public TCRs occurred in many donors.

The source is a woman aged 40 to 49 in good health and CMV-seropositive. The specimen sequenced was PBMCs. J is TRBJ2-1 and V is TRBV29-1, with 9 nucleotides matching TRBD2. This CDR3 is CSVEVSGGYNEQFF. The CDR3 coding sequence is TGCAGCGTTGAAGTTAGCGGGGGATACAATGAGCAGTTCTTC.